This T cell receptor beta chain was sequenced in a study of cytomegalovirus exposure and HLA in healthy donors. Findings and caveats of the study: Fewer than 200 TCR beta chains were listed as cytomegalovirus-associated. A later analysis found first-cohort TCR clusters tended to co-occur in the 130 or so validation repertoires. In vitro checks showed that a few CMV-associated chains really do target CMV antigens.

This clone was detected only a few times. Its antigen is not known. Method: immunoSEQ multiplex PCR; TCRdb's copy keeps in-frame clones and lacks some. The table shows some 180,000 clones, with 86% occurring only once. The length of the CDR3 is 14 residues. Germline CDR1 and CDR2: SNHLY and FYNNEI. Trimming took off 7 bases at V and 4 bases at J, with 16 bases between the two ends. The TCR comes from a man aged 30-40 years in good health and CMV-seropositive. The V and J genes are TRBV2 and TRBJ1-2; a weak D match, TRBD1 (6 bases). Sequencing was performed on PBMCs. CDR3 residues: CASTPLRQVYGYTF. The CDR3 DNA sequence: TGTGCCAGCACCCCGCTGAGACAGGTCTATGGCTACACCTTC. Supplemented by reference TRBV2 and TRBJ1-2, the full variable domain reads EPEVTQTPSHQVTQMGQEVILRCVPISNHLYFYWYRQILGQKVEFLVSFYNNEISEKSEIFDDQFSVERPDGSNFTLKIRSTKLEDSAMYFCASTPLRQVYGYTFGSGTRLTVV.